This T cell receptor (beta chain) is from a study of blood T cell repertoires in COVID-19. Study-level background: Acute and convalescent COVID-19 specimens originated in the United States, Italy and Spain. Sources were T cells, B-cell-depleted T cells, or PBMCs; the material itself was cDNA or gDNA.

Study processing details: The assay estimated nucleated cells by amplifying reference gene primers. Assay: immunoSEQ multiplex PCR; the TCRdb copy retains only in-frame clones and omits some. V, J and clone size are taken as reported in that table, and D and trimming were inferred from the DNA itself. The repertoire holds over 55,000 clones, about 82% seen once, with just over 40% in the top ten. Germline V lookup: CDR1 MNHEY, CDR2 SVGAGI. The V gene lost 10 bases and the J gene lost 9 bases, with 14 bases spanning the gap. The CDR3 has 11 amino acids. The sample was peripheral blood. This TCR was sampled from a human donor in a cohort sampled during active COVID-19. V usage is TRBV6-5 and J usage is TRBJ2-3, with D perhaps matching TRBD2 (5 bases). The CDR3 nucleotides are TGTGCCACCGGGGAAGGGCGGACGCAGTATTTT. The encoded protein is CATGEGRTQYF.